The present T cell receptor beta chain was sequenced within a study of blood T cell repertoires in COVID-19. Study-wide background: There were acute and convalescent COVID-19 samples, and they came from the United States, Italy and Spain.

In the original analysis: Quantification of nucleated cells was approximated via reference gene primer amplification. The assay was immunoSEQ multiplex PCR, and TCRdb's table has in-frame clones only and misses some. V and J calls plus clone size are reproduced from that table; the DNA served to infer D and trimming. Of roughly 110,000 clones detected, roughly 90% appear once; the ten largest clones hold approximately 5%. This CDR3 has 12 residues. V shed 3 bases and J shed 5 bases, with 9 bases lying between them. Germline CDR1 reads SGHNT; CDR2 reads YYREEE (reference sequence). Sequencing was done on a sample of peripheral blood. The genes are TRBV5-4 and TRBJ2-7, with D possibly matching TRBD2 (6 bases). The sequence was collected from a man aged 35-49 years with active or convalescent COVID-19. The CDR3 DNA follows: TGTGCCAGCAGCTGGGACTCGAACGAGCAGTACTTC. Protein sequence: CASSWDSNEQYF.